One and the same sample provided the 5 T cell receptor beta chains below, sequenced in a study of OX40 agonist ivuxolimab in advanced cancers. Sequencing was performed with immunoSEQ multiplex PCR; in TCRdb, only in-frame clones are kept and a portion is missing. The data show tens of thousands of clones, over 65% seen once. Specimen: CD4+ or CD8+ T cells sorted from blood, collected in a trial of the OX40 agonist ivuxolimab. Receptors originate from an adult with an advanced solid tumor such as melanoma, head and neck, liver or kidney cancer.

The CDR3 region is CASSQEGQRGGYNEQFF. In DNA form, the CDR3 reads TGCGCCAGCAGCCAAGAAGGCCAGCGGGGGGGCTACAATGAGCAGTTCTTC. The chain joins TRBV4-1 to TRBJ2-1; 10 bases agree with TRBD2. The V gene end was trimmed by 0 bases and the J gene end by 3 bases; junction bases not matched to a gene: 5. Germline V lookup: CDR1 MGHRA, CDR2 YSYEKL. CDR3 length equals 17 residues.

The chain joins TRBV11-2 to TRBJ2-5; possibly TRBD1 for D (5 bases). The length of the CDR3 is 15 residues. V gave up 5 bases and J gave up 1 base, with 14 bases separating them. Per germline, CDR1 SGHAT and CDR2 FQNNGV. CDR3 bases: TGTGCCAGCAGCCCGAATCCGACAGTCCAAGAGACCCAGTACTTC. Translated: CASSPNPTVQETQYF.

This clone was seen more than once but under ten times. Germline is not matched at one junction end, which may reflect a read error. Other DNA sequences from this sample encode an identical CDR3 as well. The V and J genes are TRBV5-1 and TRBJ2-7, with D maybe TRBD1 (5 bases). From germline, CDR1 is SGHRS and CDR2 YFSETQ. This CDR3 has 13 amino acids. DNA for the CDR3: TGTGCCAGCAGCTTGGGGCGGCCCTACGAGCAGTACTTC. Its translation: CASSLGRPYEQYF.

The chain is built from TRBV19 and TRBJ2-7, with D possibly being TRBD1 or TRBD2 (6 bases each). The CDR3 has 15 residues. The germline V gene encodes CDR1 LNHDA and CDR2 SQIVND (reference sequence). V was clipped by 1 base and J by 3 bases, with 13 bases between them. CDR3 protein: CASSIGEGGSYEQYF. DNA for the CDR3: TGTGCCAGTAGTATAGGTGAAGGGGGGAGCTACGAGCAGTACTTC.

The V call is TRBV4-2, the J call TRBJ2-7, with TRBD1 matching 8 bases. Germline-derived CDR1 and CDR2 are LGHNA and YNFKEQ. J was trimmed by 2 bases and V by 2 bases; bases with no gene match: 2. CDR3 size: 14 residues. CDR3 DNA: TGTGCCAGCAGCCAACGGGACAGGCCCTACGAGCAGTACTTC. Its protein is CASSQRDRPYEQYF.